The 4 T cell receptor beta chains presented below share a single source sample, sequenced in a study of CD8+CD57+ T cells in acquired aplastic anemia. Genomic DNA templated the TCR beta VDJ and CDR3 profiling. TCRdb ran MiXCR on the reads and lists one entry per CDR3 protein. Among about 270,000 distinct CDR3 sequences listed, approximately 56% were seen once. Sample: sorted CD4+, CD8+, or CD8+CD57+ T cells (not recorded which) from PBMCs. The receptor set was obtained from a human donor with severe aplastic anemia or a healthy control (not recorded which).

This clonotype was seen more than once but under ten times. The chain couples TRBV18 to TRBJ1-1, with 8 bases matching TRBD1. The V and J ends lost 0 bases and 3 bases, in that order; junction bases with no gene match: 6. Germline loops: CDR1 KGHSH, CDR2 LQKENI. The CDR3 runs to 16 residues. The CDR3 sequence: CASSPPSGTGHTEAFF. The CDR3 DNA is TGTGCCAGCTCACCACCGTCCGGGACAGGTCACACTGAAGCTTTCTTT.

The chain links TRBV7-9 to TRBJ2-5; TRBD2 matches at 7 bases. Trimming took 3 bases from V and 10 from J; bases not matched to a gene: 2. The CDR3 has 11 residues. Germline V gene sequence: CDR1 SEHNR, CDR2 FQNEAQ (reference sequence). CDR3 residues: CASSFAGDQYF. The CDR3 DNA is TGTGCCAGCAGCTTCGCGGGAGACCAGTACTTC.

This clonotype was counted at least ten times. The chain is built from TRBV20-1 and TRBJ2-7; the D gene is possibly TRBD1 (5 bases). This CDR3 is 14 amino acids long. Germline loops: CDR1 DFQATT, CDR2 SNEGSKA (reference sequence). Trimming removed 3 bases at V and 2 bases at J, with 14 bases between. CDR3 in amino acids: CSASGQGLTYEQYF. CDR3 nucleotide sequence: TGCAGTGCTAGTGGGCAGGGCCTTACCTACGAGCAGTACTTC.

This clonotype was observed many times. V gene TRBV20-1 combines with J gene TRBJ2-1; TRBD2 aligns across 9 bases. In germline, CDR1 is DFQATT, CDR2 SNEGSKA (reference sequence). CDR3 size: 14 residues. The V gene end was trimmed by 5 bases and the J gene end by 5 bases; junction bases not matched to a gene: 7. CDR3 coding DNA: TGCAGTGCTTATCCGGGACTAGCTAACAATGAGCAGTTCTTC. It specifies CSAYPGLANNEQFF.